The 12 T cell receptor beta chains given below trace back to one sample, sequenced in a study of OX40 agonist ivuxolimab in advanced cancers. This table comes from immunoSEQ multiplex PCR, and its TCRdb copy is limited to in-frame clones, with some not included. The sample has approximately 23,000 clones, less than 90% seen once. The sequences come from CD4+ or CD8+ T cells sorted from blood, collected in a trial of the OX40 agonist ivuxolimab. These receptors came from an adult with an advanced solid tumor such as melanoma, head and neck, liver or kidney cancer.

The genes are TRBV14 and TRBJ2-7; 8 bases line up with TRBD1. Trimming removed 4 bases from V and 2 bases from J; junction bases left unmatched: 4. The germline V gene encodes CDR1 SGHDN and CDR2 FVKESK. This CDR3 comprises 14 residues. CDR3 loop: CASSPGQAPYEQYF. CDR3 nucleotide sequence: TGTGCCAGCAGCCCGGGACAGGCCCCCTACGAGCAGTACTTC.

The rearrangement joins TRBV10-3 to TRBJ1-2, with a tentative D call TRBD1 (6 bases). The CDR3 loop spans 14 amino acids. Trimming pared 7 bases from V and 6 bases from J, leaving 18 bases between. The V gene's germline CDR1 is ENHRY and CDR2 SYGVKD. Here the CDR3 reads CAITPAAGANGYTF. The CDR3 DNA is TGTGCCATCACCCCGGCGGCAGGGGCGAATGGCTACACCTTC.

The chain combines TRBV21-1 with TRBJ1-4; the D call TRBD1 from the table was never checked on the DNA. TRBV21-1 counts as a pseudogene. This CDR3 spans 17 amino acids. The CDR3 loop reads CASTNRDRGGPHEKLFF. CDR3 in DNA: TGTGCCAGCACCAACCGGGACAGGGGAGGACCCCACGAAAAACTGTTTTTT.

V usage is TRBV4-1 and J usage is TRBJ1-3; 7 nucleotides line up with TRBD1. The CDR3 has 14 residues. V lost 4 bases to trimming and J lost 3 bases; unmatched junction nucleotides: 3. Germline CDR1 MGHRA, CDR2 YSYEKL. CDR3 nucleotide sequence: TGCGCCAGCAGCCCGACAGGGAGTGGAAACACCATATATTTT. It codes for CASSPTGSGNTIYF.

The V gene is TRBV7-6, the J gene TRBJ2-7; 7 bases map to TRBD2. The J call may not be correct, given that the DNA end is closer to TRBJ2-5. From germline, CDR1 is SGHVS and CDR2 FNYEAQ. This CDR3 spans 15 amino acids. In DNA form, the CDR3 reads TGTGCCAGCAGCAGTCTAGCGGAGCGCCAAGAGACCCAGTACTTC. Its translation is CASSSLAERQETQYF.

The V call is TRBV7-9, the J call TRBJ1-1; 7 bases align to TRBD1. This CDR3 contains 17 residues. Germline assignment: CDR1 SEHNR and CDR2 FQNEAQ (reference sequence). The V and J ends lost 5 bases and 0 bases, in that order; junction bases with no gene match: 12. CDR3 coding DNA: TGTGCCAGCAGCACTCGGACAGGCGACCGTATGAACACTGAAGCTTTCTTT. This encodes CASSTRTGDRMNTEAFF. Using reference TRBV7-9 and TRBJ1-1 for the parts outside the CDR3, the full variable domain is DTGVSQNPRHKITKRGQNVTFRCDPISEHNRLYWYRQTLGQGPEFLTYFQNEAQLEKSRLLSDRFSAERPKGSFSTLEIQRTEQGDSAMYLCASSTRTGDRMNTEAFFGQGTRLTVV.

This clone was recorded a few times. The chain has TRBV7-9 and TRBJ1-1; D is ambiguous. Germline values: CDR1 SEHNR, CDR2 FQNEAQ (reference sequence). CDR3 size: 12 residues. Trimming cost V 3 bases and J 1 base, with 3 bases left between them. CDR3 DNA sequence: TGTGCCAGCAGCTTTGGGAACACTGAAGCTTTCTTT. This codes for CASSFGNTEAFF.

The chain has TRBV30 and TRBJ2-7; 9 bases are a match to TRBD1. The CDR3 runs to 13 residues. Germline trimming cut 3 bases from V and 5 bases from J; bases unmatched to any gene: 5. Germline V gives CDR1 GTSNPN, CDR2 SVGIG (reference sequence). CDR3 region: CAWSWTGANEQYF. In DNA form, the CDR3 reads TGTGCCTGGAGCTGGACAGGGGCCAACGAGCAGTACTTC.

J is TRBJ2-5 and V is TRBV5-4; 8 bases map to TRBD1. This CDR3 comprises 15 residues. The ends lost 2 bases at V and 5 bases at J; junction bases unmatched: 8. Germline CDR1 reads SGHNT; CDR2 reads YYREEE (reference sequence). The CDR3 DNA reads as TGTGCCAGCAGCTTCAACCAGGGGGCGCTTGAGACCCAGTACTTC. Its translation is CASSFNQGALETQYF.

The V and J genes are TRBV7-3 and TRBJ2-3; TRBD2 matches at 11 bases. Per germline, CDR1 SGHTA and CDR2 FQGTGA. The CDR3 length is 17 residues. The V and J ends lost 5 bases and 5 bases, in that order; junction bases with no gene match: 12. The CDR3 reads CASSPGTSGEWEDTQYF. The CDR3 DNA is TGTGCCAGCAGCCCAGGGACTAGCGGAGAATGGGAAGATACGCAGTATTTT.

CDR3 sequence: CASSPGTSGTYEQYF. DNA for the CDR3: TGTGCCAGCAGCCCTGGGACTAGCGGGACCTACGAGCAGTACTTC. This chain links TRBV5-5 with TRBJ2-7; 13 nucleotides align to TRBD2. The trim removed 4 bases at V and 2 bases at J, leaving 3 bases unmatched. CDR3 length: 15 amino acids. Germline values: CDR1 SGHKS, CDR2 YYEKEE (reference sequence). The whole variable domain, filled in from reference TRBV5-5 and TRBJ2-7, reads DAGVTQSPTHLIKTRGQQVTLRCSPISGHKSVSWYQQVLGQGPQFIFQYYEKEERGRGNFPDRFSARQFPNYSSELNVNALLLGDSALYLCASSPGTSGTYEQYFGPGTRLTVT.

This clone is a singleton in its sample. The genes are TRBV6-5 and TRBJ2-7, with 11 bases identical to TRBD1. This CDR3 spans 14 amino acids. Germline V gives CDR1 MNHEY, CDR2 SVGAGI. V trimming: 8 bases; J trimming: 3 bases; junction bases outside the gene matches: 6. The CDR3 DNA is TGTGCCAGCCTCTCCGGGACAGGGGGCTACGAGCAGTACTTC. As protein: CASLSGTGGYEQYF.